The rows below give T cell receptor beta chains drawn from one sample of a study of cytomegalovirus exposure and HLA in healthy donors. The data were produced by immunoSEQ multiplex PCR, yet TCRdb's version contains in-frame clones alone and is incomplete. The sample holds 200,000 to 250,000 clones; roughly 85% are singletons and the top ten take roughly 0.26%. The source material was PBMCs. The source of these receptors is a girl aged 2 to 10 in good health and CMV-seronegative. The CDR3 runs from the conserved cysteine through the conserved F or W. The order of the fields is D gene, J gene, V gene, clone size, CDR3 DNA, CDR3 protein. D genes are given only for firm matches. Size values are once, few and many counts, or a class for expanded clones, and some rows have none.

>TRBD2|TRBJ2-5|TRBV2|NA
TGTGCCAGCAGGAAAGCGGGACTCTCGAAAGAGACCCAGTACTTC
CASRKAGLSKETQYF
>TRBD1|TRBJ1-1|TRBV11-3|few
TGTGCCAGCAGCAATCCCGGACAGGGGGAAGCTTTCTTT
CASSNPGQGEAFF
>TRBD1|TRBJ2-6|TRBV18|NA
TGTGCCAGCTCACCTACAACGGGACAGGGGGCAACTGGGGCCAACGTCCTGACTTTC
CASSPTTGQGATGANVLTF
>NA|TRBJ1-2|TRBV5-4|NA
TGTGCCAGCAGCTCCCCCGGGGGGTATGGCTACACCTTC
CASSSPGGYGYTF
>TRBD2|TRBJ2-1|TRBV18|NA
TGTGCCAGCTCACCGCGGGGGGTAAGCGAGCAGTTCTTC
CASSPRGVSEQFF
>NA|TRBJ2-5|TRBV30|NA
TGTGCCTGTCGGAGGGTTGAGACCCAGTACTTC
CACRRVETQYF
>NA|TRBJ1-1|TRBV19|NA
TGTGCCAGTAGTTATCCAGGGGCCATGAACACTGAAGCTTTCTTT
CASSYPGAMNTEAFF
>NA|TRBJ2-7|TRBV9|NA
TGTGCCAGCAGCGTTGGGCCGGGGAACGAGCAGTACTTC
CASSVGPGNEQYF
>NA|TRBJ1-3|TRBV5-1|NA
TGCGCCAGCAGCTTGCCCACAGTCCCCTCTGGAAACACCATATATTTT
CASSLPTVPSGNTIYF
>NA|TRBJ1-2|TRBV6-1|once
TGTGCCAGCAGTGTCAGGGGCGCCACCTATGGCTACACCTTC
CASSVRGATYGYTF
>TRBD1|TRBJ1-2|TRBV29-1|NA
TGCAGCGTCACAGGGGTCTATGGCTACACCTTC
CSVTGVYGYTF
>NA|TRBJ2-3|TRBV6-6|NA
TGTGCCAGCAGTTACGAGCGAGATACGCAGTATTTT
CASSYERDTQYF
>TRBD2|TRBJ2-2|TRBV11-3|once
TGTGCCAGCAGCCGAAGCGGGGCCGGGGAGCTGTTTTTT
CASSRSGAGELFF
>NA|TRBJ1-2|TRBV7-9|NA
TGTGCCAGCAGCTCCAGACAGCGATATGGCTACACCTTC
CASSSRQRYGYTF
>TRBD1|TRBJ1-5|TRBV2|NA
TGTGCCAGCAGAGGACAGGTGTGGGATCAGCCCCAGCATTTT
CASRGQVWDQPQHF
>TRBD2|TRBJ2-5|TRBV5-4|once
TGTGCCAGCAGACTCGGACTAGCGGGAGATCAAGAGACCCAGTACTTC
CASRLGLAGDQETQYF
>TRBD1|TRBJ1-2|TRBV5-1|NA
TGCGCCAGCAGTCTTAGACAGGGGGCAGACGGCTACACCTTC
CASSLRQGADGYTF
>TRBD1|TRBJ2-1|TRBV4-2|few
TGTGCCAGCAGCAAGACCGGGACAGGGGCCAATGAGCAGTTCTTC
CASSKTGTGANEQFF
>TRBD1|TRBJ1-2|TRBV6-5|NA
TGTGCCAGCAGGTGGTCCGGGACAGGGGAGGGCTACACCTTC
CASRWSGTGEGYTF
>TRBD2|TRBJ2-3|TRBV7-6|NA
TGTGCCAGCAGCCTAACTAGCGGGGGGCGCACAGATACGCAGTATTTT
CASSLTSGGRTDTQYF
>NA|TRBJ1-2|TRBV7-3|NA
TGTGCCAGCAGCTTAAAGCCGCAGGGTAGCGGCATGGATGGCTACACCTTC
CASSLKPQGSGMDGYTF
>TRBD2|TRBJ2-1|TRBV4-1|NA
TGCGCCAGCAGCCAATTAGCGGGAGGGGGAAATGAGCAGTTCTTC
CASSQLAGGGNEQFF
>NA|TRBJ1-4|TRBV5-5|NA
TGTGCCAGCAGCCACACAGGAGTTAATGAAAAACTGTTTTTT
CASSHTGVNEKLFF
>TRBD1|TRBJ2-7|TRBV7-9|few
TGTGCCAGCAGCTTAGATGGGACAGGAAACTACGAGCAGTACTTC
CASSLDGTGNYEQYF
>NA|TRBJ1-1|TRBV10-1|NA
TGCGCCAGCCGCAGGGACATGAACACTGAAGCTTTCTTT
CASRRDMNTEAFF
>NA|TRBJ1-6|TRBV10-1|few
TGCGCCAGCAGATCTCAGGGGAATTTACCCCTCCACTTT
CASRSQGNLPLHF
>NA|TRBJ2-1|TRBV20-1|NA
TGCAGTGCTAACAGCTACAATGAGCAGTTCTTC
CSANSYNEQFF
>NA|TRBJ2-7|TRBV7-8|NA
TGTGCCAGCAGCTTAGACAGGGCGTACGAGCAGTACTTC
CASSLDRAYEQYF
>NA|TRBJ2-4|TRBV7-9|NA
TGTGCCAGCAGCTTAATCGGAGGGGCCAAAAACATTCAGTACTTC
CASSLIGGAKNIQYF
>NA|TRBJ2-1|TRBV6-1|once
TGTGCCGCGCGGGGTGGGTACAATGAGCAGTTCTTC
CAARGGYNEQFF
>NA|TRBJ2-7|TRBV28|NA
TGTGCCAGCAGTTTCAGGGGTTACGAGCAGTACTTC
CASSFRGYEQYF
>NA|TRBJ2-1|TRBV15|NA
TGTGCCACCAGCAATCCTTCGGGAAGGCCCTACAATGAGCAGTTCTTC
CATSNPSGRPYNEQFF
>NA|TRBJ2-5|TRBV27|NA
TGTGCCAGCAGTTTCTACAGAGCTCGTCGAGAGACCCAGTACTTC
CASSFYRARRETQYF
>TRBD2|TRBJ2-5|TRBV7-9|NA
TGTGCCAGCAGCTTAGCGGGAGGGGTGGAGACCCAGTACTTC
CASSLAGGVETQYF
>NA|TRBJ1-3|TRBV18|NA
TGTGCCAGCTCACAAGGAATGGGCAACACCATATATTTT
CASSQGMGNTIYF
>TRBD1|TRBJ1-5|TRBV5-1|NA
TGCGCCAGCAGCCCGGGGACAGGGTGGGGTCAGCCCCAGCATTTT
CASSPGTGWGQPQHF
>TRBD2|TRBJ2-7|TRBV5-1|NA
TGCGCCAGCAGCTTGGGGCCGGGGACTAGGGGCTACGAGCAGTACTTC
CASSLGPGTRGYEQYF
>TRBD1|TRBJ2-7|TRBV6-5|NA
TGTGCCAGCAAGGGGACAGGGCTGGAGCAGTACTTC
CASKGTGLEQYF
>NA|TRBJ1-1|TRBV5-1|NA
TGCGCCAGCAGCTTAGGACAGACCACTGAAGCTTTCTTT
CASSLGQTTEAFF
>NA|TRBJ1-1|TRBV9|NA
TGTGCCAGCAGCGCCGGGTTACCGAACACTGAAGCTTTCTTT
CASSAGLPNTEAFF
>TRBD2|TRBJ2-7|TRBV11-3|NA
TGTGCCAGCAGCTTGACCGGGACTAGCGGCTACGAGCAGTACTTC
CASSLTGTSGYEQYF
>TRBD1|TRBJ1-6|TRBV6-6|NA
TGTGCCAGCAGTCACACGGACAGGAAGGAATCACCCCTCCACTTT
CASSHTDRKESPLHF
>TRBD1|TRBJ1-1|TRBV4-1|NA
TGCGCCAGCAGCCAAAGGGGAGGGGACAGGATGAACACTGAAGCTTTCTTT
CASSQRGGDRMNTEAFF
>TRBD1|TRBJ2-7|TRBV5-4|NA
TGTGCCAGCAGCTTACGAGCGGGACAGGGGGCCTACGAGCAGTACTTC
CASSLRAGQGAYEQYF
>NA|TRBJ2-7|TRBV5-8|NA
TGTGCCAGCAGGAGGGACTACGAGCAGTACTTC
CASRRDYEQYF
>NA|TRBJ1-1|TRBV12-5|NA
TGTGCTAGTGGTTTGTCATACGGGAACACTGAAGCTTTCTTT
CASGLSYGNTEAFF
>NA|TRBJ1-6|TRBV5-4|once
TGTGCCTCCAGGGCGGATAGCTCCTATAATTCACCCCTCCACTTT
CASRADSSYNSPLHF
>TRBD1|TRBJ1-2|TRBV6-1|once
TGTGCCAGCATCCCCAGGGGGTTAAACTATGGCTACACCTTC
CASIPRGLNYGYTF